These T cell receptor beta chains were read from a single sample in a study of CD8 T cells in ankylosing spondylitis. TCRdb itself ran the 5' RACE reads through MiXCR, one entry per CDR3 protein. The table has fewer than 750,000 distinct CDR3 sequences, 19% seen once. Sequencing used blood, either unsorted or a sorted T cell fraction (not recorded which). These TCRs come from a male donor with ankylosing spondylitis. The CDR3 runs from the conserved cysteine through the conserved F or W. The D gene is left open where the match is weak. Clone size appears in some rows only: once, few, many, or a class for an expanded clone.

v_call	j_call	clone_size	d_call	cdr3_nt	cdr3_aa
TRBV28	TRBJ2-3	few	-	TGTGCCAGCAGTTTCGATGTAGGGGGCACAGATACGCAGTATTTT	CASSFDVGGTDTQYF
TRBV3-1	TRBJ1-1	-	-	TGTGCCAGCAGCCCCAGGACAAGCCGAACTGAAGCTTTCTTT	CASSPRTSRTEAFF
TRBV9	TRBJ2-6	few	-	TGTGCCAGCAGCGTAAGTCCCGTGGGATCTGGGGCCAACGTCCTGACTTTC	CASSVSPVGSGANVLTF
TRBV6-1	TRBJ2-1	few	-	TGTGCCAGCATGACCCGCCCCGGCGGAGGTGAGCAGTTCTTC	CASMTRPGGGEQFF
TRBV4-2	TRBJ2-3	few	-	TGTGCCAGCAGTTCGGTTAGAGGGGAGACAGATACGCAGTATTTT	CASSSVRGETDTQYF
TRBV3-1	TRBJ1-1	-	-	TGTGCCAGCAGCCAAGGAGAGACTGAAGCTTTCTTT	CASSQGETEAFF
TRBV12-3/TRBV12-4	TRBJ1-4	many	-	TGTGCCAGCAGTTTGGGTGATGAAAAACTGTTTTTT	CASSLGDEKLFF
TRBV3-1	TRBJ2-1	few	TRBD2	TGTGCCAGCAGCCAAGATCGGGCGGGAGTCGCCTACAATGAGCAGTTCTTC	CASSQDRAGVAYNEQFF
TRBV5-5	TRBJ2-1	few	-	TGTGCCAGCAGCTCCGGGCCTCTCCCCTACAATGAGCAGTTCTTC	CASSSGPLPYNEQFF
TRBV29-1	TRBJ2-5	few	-	TGCAGCGTTGAACCCGGGGGTTACCAAGAGACCCAGTACTTC	CSVEPGGYQETQYF
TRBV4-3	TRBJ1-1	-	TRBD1	TGCGCCAGCAGCCAAGATGCCAGGGCAGGGGGGAACACTGAAGCTTTCTTT	CASSQDARAGGNTEAFF